These 4 T cell receptor beta chains came from one sample sequenced in a study of blood T cell repertoires in COVID-19. Clones were read by immunoSEQ multiplex PCR, and TCRdb kept only the in-frame ones, dropping some. The sample records 300,000 to 350,000 clones, around nine tenths being singletons. The sample taken for sequencing was PBMCs or T cells enriched from blood (not recorded which). These receptors originate from a woman in her thirties who had been exposed to COVID-19.

V and J are TRBV10-1 and TRBJ2-7, with TRBD2 matching over 8 bases. CDR3 length equals 14 residues. CDR1 WNHNN and CDR2 SYGVQD come from the germline V gene (reference sequence). Trimming at V came to 0 bases and at J to 3 bases, leaving 1 base not matched to a gene. The CDR3 region is CASSESGLVYEQYF. CDR3 nucleotide sequence: TGCGCCAGCAGTGAGTCGGGACTAGTCTACGAGCAGTACTTC.

The chain joins TRBV3-1 (or the pseudogene TRBV3-2) to TRBJ2-7, with 11 nucleotides matching TRBD2. J was trimmed by 5 bases and V by 0 bases; bases with no gene match: 15. The CDR3 length is 19 residues. Looked up from germline, CDR1 is LGHDT and CDR2 is YNNKEL (reference sequence). CDR3 nucleotides: TGTGCCAGCAGCCAAGATGGGGGTGGGCTAGCGGGAGGACTGGACGAGCAGTACTTC. Residues: CASSQDGGGLAGGLDEQYF.

The DNA of the CDR3 is TGTGCCAGCAGACCAACGGGACTAGCGACAAATGAGCAGTTCTTC. Encoded protein: CASRPTGLATNEQFF. V gene TRBV3-1 (or the pseudogene TRBV3-2) combines with J gene TRBJ2-1; 10 nucleotides align to TRBD2. The CDR3 length is 15 residues. Germline-derived CDR1 and CDR2 are LGHDT and YNNKEL (reference sequence). The trim removed 6 bases at V and 7 bases at J, leaving 9 bases unmatched.

This chain links TRBV27 with TRBJ2-1; 9 nucleotides align to TRBD1. This CDR3 comprises 13 residues. With 6 bases clipped from V and 4 bases from J, the junction kept 1 base outside the gene matches. Germline CDR1 reads MNHEY; CDR2 reads SMNVEV (reference sequence). The CDR3 loop is CASSGQGYNEQFF. CDR3 coding DNA: TGTGCCAGCAGCGGACAGGGGTACAATGAGCAGTTCTTC.